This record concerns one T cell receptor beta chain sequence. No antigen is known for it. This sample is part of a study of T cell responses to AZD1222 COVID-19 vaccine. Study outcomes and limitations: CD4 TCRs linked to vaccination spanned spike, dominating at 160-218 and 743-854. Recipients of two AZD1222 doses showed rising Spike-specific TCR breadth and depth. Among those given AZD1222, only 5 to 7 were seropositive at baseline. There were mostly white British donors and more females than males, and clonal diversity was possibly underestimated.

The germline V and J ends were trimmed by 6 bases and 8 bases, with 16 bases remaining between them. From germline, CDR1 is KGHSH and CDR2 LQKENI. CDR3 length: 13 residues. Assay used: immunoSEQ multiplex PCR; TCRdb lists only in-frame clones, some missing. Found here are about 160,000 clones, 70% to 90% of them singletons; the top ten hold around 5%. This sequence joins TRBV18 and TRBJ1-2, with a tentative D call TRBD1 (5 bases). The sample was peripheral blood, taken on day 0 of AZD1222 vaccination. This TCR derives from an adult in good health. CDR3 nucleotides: TGTGCCAGCTCCCTACGGGGGGGAGGCGGCTACACCTTC. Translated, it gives CASSLRGGGGYTF.